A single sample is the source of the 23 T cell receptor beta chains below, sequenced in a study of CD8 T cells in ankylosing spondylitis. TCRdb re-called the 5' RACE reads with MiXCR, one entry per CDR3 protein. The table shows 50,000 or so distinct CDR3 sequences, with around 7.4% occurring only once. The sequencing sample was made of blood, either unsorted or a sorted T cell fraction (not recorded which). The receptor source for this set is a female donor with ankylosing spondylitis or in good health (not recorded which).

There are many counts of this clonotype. CDR3 region: CASSDNRRSIWETQYF. Written as DNA, the CDR3 is TGTGCCAGCAGTGATAACAGGCGAAGTATATGGGAGACCCAGTACTTC. V gene TRBV2 combines with J gene TRBJ2-5; weak D call: TRBD1 (5 bases). Germline CDR1 is SNHLY and CDR2 is FYNNEI. V gave up 3 bases and J gave up 5 bases, with 19 bases separating them. The CDR3 is made up of 16 amino acids.

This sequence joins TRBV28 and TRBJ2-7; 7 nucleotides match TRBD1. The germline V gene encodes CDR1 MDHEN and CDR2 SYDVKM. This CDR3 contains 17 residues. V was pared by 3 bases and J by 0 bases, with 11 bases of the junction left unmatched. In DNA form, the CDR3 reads TGTGCCAGCAGTTTTGGGGAGATGACAGGGAGCTCCTACGAGCAGTACGTC. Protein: CASSFGEMTGSSYEQYV.

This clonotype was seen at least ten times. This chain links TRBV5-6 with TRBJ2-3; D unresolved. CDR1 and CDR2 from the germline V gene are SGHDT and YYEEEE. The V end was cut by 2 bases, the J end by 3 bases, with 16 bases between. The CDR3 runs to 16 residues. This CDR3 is CASSLPGLPLTDTQYF. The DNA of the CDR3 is TGTGCCAGCAGCTTACCCGGCCTACCACTTACAGATACGCAGTATTTT. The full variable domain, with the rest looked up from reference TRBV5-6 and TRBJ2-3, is DAGVTQSPTHLIKTRGQQVTLRCSPKSGHDTVSWYQQALGQGPQFIFQYYEEEERQRGNFPDRFSGHQFPNYSSELNVNALLLGDSALYLCASSLPGLPLTDTQYFGPGTRLTVL.

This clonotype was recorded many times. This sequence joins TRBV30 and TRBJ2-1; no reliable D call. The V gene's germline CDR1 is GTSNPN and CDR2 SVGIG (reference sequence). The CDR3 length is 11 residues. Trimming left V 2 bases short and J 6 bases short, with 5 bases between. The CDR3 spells CAWSSGNEQFF. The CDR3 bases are TGTGCCTGGAGTTCGGGCAATGAGCAGTTCTTC.

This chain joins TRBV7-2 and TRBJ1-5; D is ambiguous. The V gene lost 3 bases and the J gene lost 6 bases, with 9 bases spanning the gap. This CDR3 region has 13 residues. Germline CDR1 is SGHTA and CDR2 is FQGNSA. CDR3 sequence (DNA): TGTGCCAGCAGCTTTTACGCCGGTCAGCCCCAGCATTTT. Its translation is CASSFYAGQPQHF. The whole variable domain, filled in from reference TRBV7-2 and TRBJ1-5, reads GAGVSQSPSNKVTEKGKDVELRCDPISGHTALYWYRQSLGQGLEFLIYFQGNSAPDKSGLPSDRFSAERTGGSVSTLTIQRTQQEDSAVYLCASSFYAGQPQHFGDGTRLSIL.

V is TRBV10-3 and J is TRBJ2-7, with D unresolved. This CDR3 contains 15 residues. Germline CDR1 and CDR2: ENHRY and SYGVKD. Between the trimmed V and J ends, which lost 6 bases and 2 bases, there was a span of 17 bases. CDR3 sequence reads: CAISPRHISTYEQYF. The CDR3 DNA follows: TGTGCCATCAGCCCCCGGCACATATCCACCTACGAGCAGTACTTC.

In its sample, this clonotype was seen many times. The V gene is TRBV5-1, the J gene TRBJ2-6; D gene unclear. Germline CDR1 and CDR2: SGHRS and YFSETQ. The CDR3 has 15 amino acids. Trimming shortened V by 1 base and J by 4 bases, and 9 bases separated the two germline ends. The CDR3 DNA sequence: TGCGCCAGCAGCTTGTTAGAGAGGGGGGCCAACGTCCTGACTTTC. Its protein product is CASSLLERGANVLTF.

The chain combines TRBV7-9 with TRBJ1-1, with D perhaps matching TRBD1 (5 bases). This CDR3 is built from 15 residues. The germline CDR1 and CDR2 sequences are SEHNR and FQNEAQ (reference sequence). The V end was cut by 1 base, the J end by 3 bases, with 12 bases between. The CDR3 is CASSLGPGGDTEAFF. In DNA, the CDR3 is TGTGCCAGCAGCTTAGGTCCCGGGGGGGACACTGAAGCTTTCTTT.

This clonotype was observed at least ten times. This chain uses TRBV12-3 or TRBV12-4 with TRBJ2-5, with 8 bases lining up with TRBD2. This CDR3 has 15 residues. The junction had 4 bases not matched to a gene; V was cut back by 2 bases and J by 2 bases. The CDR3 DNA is TGTGCCAGCAGTTTATCCGGGGGGGTACAAGAGACCCAGTACTTC. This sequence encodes CASSLSGGVQETQYF.

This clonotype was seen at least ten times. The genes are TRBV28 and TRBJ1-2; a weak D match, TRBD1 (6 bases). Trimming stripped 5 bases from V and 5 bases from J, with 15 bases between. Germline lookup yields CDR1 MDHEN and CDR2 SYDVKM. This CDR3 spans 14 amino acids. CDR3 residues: CASSGGRSRYGYTF. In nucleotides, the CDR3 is TGTGCCAGCAGTGGGGGCAGATCTCGGTATGGCTACACCTTC.

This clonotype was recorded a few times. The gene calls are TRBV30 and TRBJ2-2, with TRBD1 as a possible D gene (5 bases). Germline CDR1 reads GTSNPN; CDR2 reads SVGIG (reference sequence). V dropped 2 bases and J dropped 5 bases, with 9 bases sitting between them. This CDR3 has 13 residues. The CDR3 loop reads CAWSYRRTGELFF. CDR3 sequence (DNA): TGTGCCTGGAGTTACAGGCGAACCGGGGAGCTGTTTTTT.

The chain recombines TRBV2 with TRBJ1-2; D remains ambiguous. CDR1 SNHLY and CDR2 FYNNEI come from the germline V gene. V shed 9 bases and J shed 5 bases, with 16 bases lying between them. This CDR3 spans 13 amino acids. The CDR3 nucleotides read TGTGCCAGTCTGGCCGGGCGGGGATATGGCTACACCTTC. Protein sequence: CASLAGRGYGYTF.

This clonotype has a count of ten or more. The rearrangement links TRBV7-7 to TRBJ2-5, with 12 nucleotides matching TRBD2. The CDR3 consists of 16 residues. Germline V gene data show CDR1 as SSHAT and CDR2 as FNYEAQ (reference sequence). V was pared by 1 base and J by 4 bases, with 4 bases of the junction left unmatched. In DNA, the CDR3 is TGTGCCAGCAGCTTAGGAGGACTAGCGGGGCTAGAGACCCAGTACTTC. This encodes CASSLGGLAGLETQYF.

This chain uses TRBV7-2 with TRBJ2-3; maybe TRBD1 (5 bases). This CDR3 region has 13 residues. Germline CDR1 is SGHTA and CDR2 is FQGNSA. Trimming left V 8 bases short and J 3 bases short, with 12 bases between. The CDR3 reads CASLFRGTDTQYF. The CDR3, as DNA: TGTGCCAGCCTTTTTAGGGGTACAGATACGCAGTATTTT.

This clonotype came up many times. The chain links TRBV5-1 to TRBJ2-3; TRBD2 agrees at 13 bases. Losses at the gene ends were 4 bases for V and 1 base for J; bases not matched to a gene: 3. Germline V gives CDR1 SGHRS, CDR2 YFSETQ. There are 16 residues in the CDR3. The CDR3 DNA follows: TGCGCCAGCAGCCCAGGACTAGCGGGAGGCACAGATACGCAGTATTTT. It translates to CASSPGLAGGTDTQYF. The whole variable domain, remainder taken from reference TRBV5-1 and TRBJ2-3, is KAGVTQTPRYLIKTRGQQVTLSCSPISGHRSVSWYQQTPGQGLQFLFEYFSETQRNKGNFPGRFSGRQFSNSRSEMNVSTLELGDSALYLCASSPGLAGGTDTQYFGPGTRLTVL.

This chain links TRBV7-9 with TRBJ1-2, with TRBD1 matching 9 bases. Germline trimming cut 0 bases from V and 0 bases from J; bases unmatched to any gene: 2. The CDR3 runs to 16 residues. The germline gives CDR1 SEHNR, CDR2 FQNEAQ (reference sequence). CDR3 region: CASSLAGTGSNYGYTF. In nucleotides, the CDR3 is TGTGCCAGCAGCTTAGCCGGGACAGGGTCTAACTATGGCTACACCTTC.

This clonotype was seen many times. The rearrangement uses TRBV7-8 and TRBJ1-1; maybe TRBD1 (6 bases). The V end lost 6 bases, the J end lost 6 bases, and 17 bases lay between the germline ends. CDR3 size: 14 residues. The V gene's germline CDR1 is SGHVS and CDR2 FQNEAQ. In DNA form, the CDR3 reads TGTGCCAGCAGTCACCCCACAGGGTTGTCTGAAGCTTTCTTT. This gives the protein CASSHPTGLSEAFF.

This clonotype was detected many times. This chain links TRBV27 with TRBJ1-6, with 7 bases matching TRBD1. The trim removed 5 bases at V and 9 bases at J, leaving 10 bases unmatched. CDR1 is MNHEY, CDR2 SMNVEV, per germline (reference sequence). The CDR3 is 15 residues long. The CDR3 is CASSNEQGFGSPLHF. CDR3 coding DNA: TGTGCCAGCAGTAATGAACAGGGGTTTGGTTCACCCCTCCACTTT.

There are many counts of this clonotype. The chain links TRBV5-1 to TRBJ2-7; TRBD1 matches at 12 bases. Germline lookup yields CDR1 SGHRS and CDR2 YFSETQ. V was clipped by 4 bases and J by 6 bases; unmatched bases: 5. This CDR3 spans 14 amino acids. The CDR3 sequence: CASSTGQGAAEQYF. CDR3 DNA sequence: TGCGCCAGCAGCACGGGACAGGGGGCCGCCGAGCAGTACTTC.

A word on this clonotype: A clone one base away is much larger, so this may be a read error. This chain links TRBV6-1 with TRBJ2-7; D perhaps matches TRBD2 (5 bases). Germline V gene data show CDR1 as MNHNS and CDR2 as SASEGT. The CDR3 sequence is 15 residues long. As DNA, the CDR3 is TGTGTCAGCAGTGAACGTGAGGGATCAAACTACGAGCAGTACTTC. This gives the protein CVSSEREGSNYEQYF.

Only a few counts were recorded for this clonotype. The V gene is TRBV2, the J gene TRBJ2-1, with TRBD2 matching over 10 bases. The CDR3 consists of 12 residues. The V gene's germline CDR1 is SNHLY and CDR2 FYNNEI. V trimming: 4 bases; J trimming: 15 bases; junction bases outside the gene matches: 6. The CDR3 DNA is TGTGCCAGCAGTGGGAGCGGGGGGGTGGGGTTCTTC. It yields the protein CASSGSGGVGFF.

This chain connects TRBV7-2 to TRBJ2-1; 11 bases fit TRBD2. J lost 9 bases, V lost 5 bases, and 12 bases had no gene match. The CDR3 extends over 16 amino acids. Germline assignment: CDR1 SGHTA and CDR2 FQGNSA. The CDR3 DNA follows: TGTGCCAGCAGCCCTGTAGCGGGGGGGCCTGGTTCTGAGCAGTTCTTC. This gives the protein CASSPVAGGPGSEQFF.

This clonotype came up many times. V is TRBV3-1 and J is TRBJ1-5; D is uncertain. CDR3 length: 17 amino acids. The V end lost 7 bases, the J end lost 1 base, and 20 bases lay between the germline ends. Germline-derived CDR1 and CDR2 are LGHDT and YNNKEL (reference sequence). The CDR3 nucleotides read TGTGCCAGCACCCCATACGGACCGCTGGAAAGCAATCAGCCCCAGCATTTT. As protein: CASTPYGPLESNQPQHF. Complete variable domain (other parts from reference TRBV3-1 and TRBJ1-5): DTAVSQTPKYLVTQMGNDKSIKCEQNLGHDTMYWYKQDSKKFLKIMFSYNNKELIINETVPNRFSPKSPDKAHLNLHINSLELGDSAVYFCASTPYGPLESNQPQHFGDGTRLSIL.